Following are 13 T cell receptor beta chains from one sample sequenced in a study of T cells in Graves' hyperthyroidism and ophthalmopathy. TCR beta CDR3 regions were amplified from RNA. A set of HTBI primers served as the primers for a first-round RT-PCR of the TCR CDR3. From the multiplex PCR reads, TCRdb called clonotypes with MiXCR, one entry per CDR3 protein. Seen here are 600,000 or so distinct CDR3 sequences, around 15% observed once, and the top ten hold about 3.8%. Sequenced: blood. The receptors were gathered from a woman in her twenties or thirties with Graves' hyperthyroidism.

The chain links TRBV15 to TRBJ1-4; D is undetermined. The germline gives CDR1 LNHNV, CDR2 YYDKDF (reference sequence). The germline V and J ends were trimmed by 3 bases and 0 bases, with 8 bases remaining between them. This CDR3 is 15 amino acids long. The CDR3 protein is CATSRSHATNEKLFF. The DNA of the CDR3 is TGTGCCACCAGCAGGTCTCATGCAACTAATGAAAAACTGTTTTTT.

This clonotype was counted once. This chain links TRBV28 with TRBJ1-2; D call uncertain. The V gene lost 2 bases and the J gene lost 2 bases, with 9 bases spanning the gap. The CDR3 is 14 residues long. Per the germline V gene, CDR1 is MDHEN and CDR2 is SYDVKM. The CDR3 sequence: CASSLARRNYGYTF. DNA for the CDR3: TGTGCCAGCAGTTTAGCCAGGCGAAACTATGGCTACACCTTC.

This clonotype has more than one count but fewer than ten. This sequence joins TRBV2 and TRBJ2-7; D is unresolved. CDR1 is SNHLY, CDR2 FYNNEI, per germline. The V end was cut by 0 bases, the J end by 4 bases, with 10 bases between. This CDR3 is built from 14 residues. The chain's CDR3 is CASSEARQRYEQYF. CDR3 sequence (DNA): TGTGCCAGCAGTGAAGCGCGGCAGCGTTACGAGCAGTACTTC.

This clonotype was observed at least ten times. The V call is TRBV28, the J call TRBJ2-7; 12 positions match TRBD2. Germline V gives CDR1 MDHEN, CDR2 SYDVKM. The junction had 6 bases not matched to a gene; V was cut back by 5 bases and J by 4 bases. The CDR3 sequence is 15 residues long. The CDR3: CASSPGTSGLYEQYF. In nucleotides, the CDR3 is TGTGCCAGCAGTCCAGGGACTAGCGGGTTGTACGAGCAGTACTTC.

This clonotype was seen repeatedly, ten times or more. The rearrangement uses TRBV6-1 and TRBJ1-5, with 10 bases that match TRBD1. Germline loops: CDR1 MNHNS, CDR2 SASEGT. The CDR3 has 18 amino acids. The J segment lost 1 base and the V segment lost 2 bases, leaving 8 bases of the junction unmatched. The CDR3 coding sequence is TGTGCCAGCAGTGAATCCCGGACAGGGGGGTACAGCAATCAGCCCCAGCATTTT. It specifies CASSESRTGGYSNQPQHF.

This clonotype was detected ten times or more. The V and J genes are TRBV3-1 and TRBJ2-7; 8 bases are a match to TRBD1. Looked up from germline, CDR1 is LGHDT and CDR2 is YNNKEL (reference sequence). The CDR3 spans 17 residues. Trimming at V came to 0 bases and at J to 1 base, leaving 8 bases not matched to a gene. Written as DNA, the CDR3 is TGTGCCAGCAGCCAAGAGGGGTGGGACAGGACGTCCTACGAGCAGTACTTC. Amino acid sequence: CASSQEGWDRTSYEQYF.

This clonotype was counted many times. The V call is TRBV3-1, the J call TRBJ2-1; 11 nucleotides agree with TRBD2. The germline V gene has CDR1 LGHDT and CDR2 YNNKEL (reference sequence). V lost 0 bases, J lost 4 bases, and 5 bases stayed unmatched. The CDR3 length is 17 residues. The CDR3: CASSQEVTSGSYNEQFF. For the CDR3, the DNA is TGTGCCAGCAGCCAAGAGGTTACTAGCGGGAGTTACAATGAGCAGTTCTTC.

With respect to this clonotype: One end of the junction varies from germline; a read error may be responsible. The chain has TRBV5-5 and TRBJ2-1; D not resolved. Germline V lookup: CDR1 SGHKS, CDR2 YYEKEE (reference sequence). The CDR3 contains 13 residues. CDR3 nucleotide sequence: TGTGCCAACAGCTCGGACCTCTACAATGAGCAGTTCTTC. Translating it yields CANSSDLYNEQFF.

The V call is TRBV19, the J call TRBJ2-5, with D perhaps TRBD1 (5 bases). CDR1 LNHDA and CDR2 SQIVND come from the germline V gene (reference sequence). Trimming took 6 bases from V and 2 from J, leaving 13 bases between them. CDR3 length: 14 residues. Written as DNA, the CDR3 is TGTGCCAGTAGACCACCTGGGGCTCAAGAGACCCAGTACTTC. Its protein is CASRPPGAQETQYF.

Ten or more counts support this clonotype. CDR3: CASSKTDSPYGYTF. In nucleotides, the CDR3 is TGCGCCAGCAGCAAGACGGACAGCCCCTATGGCTACACCTTC. The genes are TRBV5-1 and TRBJ1-2; D is perhaps TRBD1 (6 bases). From germline, CDR1 is SGHRS and CDR2 YFSETQ. The CDR3 is 14 residues long. The V end lost 4 bases, the J end lost 4 bases, and 14 bases lay between the germline ends.

This clonotype was found a few times. The chain is built from TRBV5-6 and TRBJ1-1; TRBD1 might be the D (5 bases). Germline CDR1 and CDR2: SGHDT and YYEEEE. CDR3 size: 14 residues. The germline V and J ends were trimmed by 0 bases and 6 bases, with 12 bases remaining between them. The DNA for the CDR3 is TGTGCCAGCAGCTTGGGAGGCAGGGCCCCTGAAGCTTTCTTT. Its protein product is CASSLGGRAPEAFF.

This clonotype has at least ten counts. The V call is TRBV12-3 or TRBV12-4, the J call TRBJ1-6; D remains ambiguous. The V end was cut by 7 bases, the J end by 6 bases, with 13 bases between. The CDR3 is 14 amino acids. CDR3 in amino acids: CASTYGFINSPLHF. The CDR3 nucleotides are TGTGCCAGCACCTACGGGTTTATTAATTCACCCCTCCACTTT.

The rearrangement links TRBV4-2 to TRBJ1-1, with D perhaps matching TRBD1 (5 bases). Per the germline V gene, CDR1 is LGHNA and CDR2 is YNFKEQ. The CDR3 length is 19 residues. V lost 2 bases to trimming and J lost 0 bases, with 22 bases between them. CDR3 coding DNA: TGTGCCAGCAGCCAACCTAGCAGCGGACATATCCAGATGAACACTGAAGCTTTCTTT. It specifies CASSQPSSGHIQMNTEAFF.